The 5 T cell receptor beta chains in this list originate from one sample, sequenced in a study of cytomegalovirus exposure and HLA in healthy donors. The PCR employed 60 Vbeta primers together with 13 Jbeta primers. The table came from immunoSEQ multiplex PCR; TCRdb's copy has only in-frame clones and leaves some out. Of 100,000 to 120,000 clones in the sample, over 65% were seen once. Sequences were obtained from PBMCs. These receptors were collected from a man aged 40-49 years in good health and CMV-seropositive.

The V and J genes are TRBV7-2 and TRBJ2-7; TRBD1 is a possible D gene (6 bases). The CDR3 is 14 amino acids. Between the trimmed V and J ends, which lost 8 bases and 7 bases, there was a span of 21 bases. Germline V gene sequence: CDR1 SGHTA, CDR2 FQGNSA. The CDR3, as DNA: TGTGCCAGCTACGATAACTCAGGGGTGGGGGAGCAGTACTTC. Its protein product is CASYDNSGVGEQYF.

The chain has TRBV6-5 and TRBJ1-1; 7 bases fit TRBD1. Germline CDR1 reads MNHEY; CDR2 reads SVGAGI. The CDR3 totals 15 residues. V was pared by 7 bases and J by 1 base, with 9 bases of the junction left unmatched. Here the CDR3 reads CASTWSGTANTEAFF. As DNA, the CDR3 is TGTGCCAGCACCTGGTCCGGGACAGCGAACACTGAAGCTTTCTTT.

V usage is TRBV18 and J usage is TRBJ2-4, with 7 bases lining up with TRBD1. This CDR3 region has 14 residues. Germline-derived CDR1 and CDR2 are KGHSH and LQKENI. The ends lost 1 base at V and 9 bases at J; junction bases unmatched: 6. CDR3 nucleotides: TGTGCCAGCTCACCACAGGGGGCTTCGGGCATTCAGTACTTC. Its protein product is CASSPQGASGIQYF.

The chain couples TRBV2 to TRBJ2-7; 7 nucleotides match TRBD2. The CDR3 sequence is 16 residues long. In germline, CDR1 is SNHLY, CDR2 FYNNEI. After removal of 3 bases from V and 2 bases from J, the junction contained 10 bases not matched to a gene. Here the CDR3 reads CASSDPPLAAAYEQYF. The CDR3 DNA sequence: TGTGCCAGCAGTGATCCACCCCTAGCGGCCGCCTACGAGCAGTACTTC.

The chain is built from TRBV7-8 and TRBJ2-2; 11 bases fit TRBD1. The CDR3 loop spans 19 amino acids. The J segment lost 5 bases and the V segment lost 1 base, leaving 12 bases of the junction unmatched. Germline loops: CDR1 SGHVS, CDR2 FQNEAQ. CDR3 nucleotide sequence: TGTGCCAGCAGCTTAGTGGTTCTCGGACAGGGGGCCCGGACCGGGGAGCTGTTTTTT. Its protein is CASSLVVLGQGARTGELFF.